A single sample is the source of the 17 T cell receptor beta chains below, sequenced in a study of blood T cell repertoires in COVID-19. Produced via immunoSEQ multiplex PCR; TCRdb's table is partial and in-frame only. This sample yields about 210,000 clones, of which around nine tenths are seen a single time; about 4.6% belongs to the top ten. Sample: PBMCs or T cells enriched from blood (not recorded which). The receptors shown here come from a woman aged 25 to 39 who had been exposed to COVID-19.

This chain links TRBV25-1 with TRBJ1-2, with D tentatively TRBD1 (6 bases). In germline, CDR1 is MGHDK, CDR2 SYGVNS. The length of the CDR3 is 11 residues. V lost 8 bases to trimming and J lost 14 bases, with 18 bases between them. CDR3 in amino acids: CASSPGQNLTF. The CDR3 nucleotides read TGTGCCAGCTCCCCGGGACAAAATTTAACCTTC.

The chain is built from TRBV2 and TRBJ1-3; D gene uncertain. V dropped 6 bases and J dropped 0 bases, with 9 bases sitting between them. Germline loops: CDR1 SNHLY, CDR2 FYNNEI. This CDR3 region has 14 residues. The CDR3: CASSALSSGNTIYF. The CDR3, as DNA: TGTGCCAGCAGCGCTTTGAGCTCTGGAAACACCATATATTTT.

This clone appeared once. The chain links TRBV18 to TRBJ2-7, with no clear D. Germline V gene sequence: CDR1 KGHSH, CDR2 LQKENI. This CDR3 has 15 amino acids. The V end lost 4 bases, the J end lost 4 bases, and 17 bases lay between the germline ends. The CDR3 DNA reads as TGTGCCAGCTCACTTAACGTGGCCGAGACATACGAGCAGTACTTC. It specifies CASSLNVAETYEQYF.

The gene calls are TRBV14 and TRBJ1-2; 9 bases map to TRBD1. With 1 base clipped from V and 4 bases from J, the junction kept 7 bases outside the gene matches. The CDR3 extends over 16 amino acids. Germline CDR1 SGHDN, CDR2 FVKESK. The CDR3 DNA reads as TGTGCCAGCAGCCAAGGTCAGACAGGGGGACTCTATGGCTACACCTTC. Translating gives CASSQGQTGGLYGYTF.

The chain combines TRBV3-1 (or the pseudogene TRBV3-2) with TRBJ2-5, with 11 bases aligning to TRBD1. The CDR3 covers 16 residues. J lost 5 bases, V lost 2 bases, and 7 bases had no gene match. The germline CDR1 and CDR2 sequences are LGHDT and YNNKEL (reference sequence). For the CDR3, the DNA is TGTGCCAGCAGCCAATTCGGACAGGGGGCGTGGGAGACCCAGTACTTC. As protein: CASSQFGQGAWETQYF.

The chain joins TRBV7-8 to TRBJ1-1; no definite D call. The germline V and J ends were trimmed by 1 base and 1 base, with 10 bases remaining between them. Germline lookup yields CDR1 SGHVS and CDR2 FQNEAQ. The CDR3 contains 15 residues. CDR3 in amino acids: CASSLGYTTNTEAFF. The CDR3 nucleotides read TGTGCCAGCAGCTTAGGATACACCACGAACACTGAAGCTTTCTTT.

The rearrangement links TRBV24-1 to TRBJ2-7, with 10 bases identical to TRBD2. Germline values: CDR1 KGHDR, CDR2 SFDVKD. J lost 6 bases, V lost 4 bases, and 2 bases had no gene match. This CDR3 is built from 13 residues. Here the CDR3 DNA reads TGTGCCACCAGTGACACTAGCGGGGCCGAGCAGTACTTC. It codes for CATSDTSGAEQYF.

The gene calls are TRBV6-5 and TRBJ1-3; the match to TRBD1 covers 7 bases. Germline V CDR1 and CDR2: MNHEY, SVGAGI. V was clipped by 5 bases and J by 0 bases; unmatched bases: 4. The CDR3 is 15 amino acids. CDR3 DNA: TGTGCCAGCAGTCTACGGACAGGCTCTGGAAACACCATATATTTT. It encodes CASSLRTGSGNTIYF.

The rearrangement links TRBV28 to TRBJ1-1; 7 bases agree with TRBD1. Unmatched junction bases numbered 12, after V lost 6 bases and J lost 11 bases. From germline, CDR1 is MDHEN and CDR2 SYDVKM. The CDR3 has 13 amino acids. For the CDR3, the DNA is TGTGCCAGCAGCCGGCTCGGAGGGGGCTCGGCTTTCTTT. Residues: CASSRLGGGSAFF. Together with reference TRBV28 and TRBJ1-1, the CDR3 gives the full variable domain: DVKVTQSSRYLVKRTGEKVFLECVQDMDHENMFWYRQDPGLGLRLIYFSYDVKMKEKGDIPEGYSVSREKKERFSLILESASTNQTSMYLCASSRLGGGSAFFGQGTRLTVV.

The chain's CDR3 is CASSPTGGDYEQYF. The CDR3 DNA reads TGTGCCAGCAGCCCGACAGGGGGGGACTACGAGCAGTACTTC. The V call is TRBV6-5, the J call TRBJ2-7, with 9 bases lining up with TRBD1. The germline V gene encodes CDR1 MNHEY and CDR2 SVGAGI. Trimming at V came to 6 bases and at J to 3 bases, leaving 6 bases not matched to a gene. The CDR3 extends over 14 amino acids.

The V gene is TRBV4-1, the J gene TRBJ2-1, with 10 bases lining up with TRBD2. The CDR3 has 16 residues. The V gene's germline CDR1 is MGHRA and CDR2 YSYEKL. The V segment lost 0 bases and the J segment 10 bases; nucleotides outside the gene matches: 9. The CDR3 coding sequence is TGCGCCAGCAGCCAAGACATCGCTAGCGGGGGAGGCGAGCAGTTCTTC. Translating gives CASSQDIASGGGEQFF.

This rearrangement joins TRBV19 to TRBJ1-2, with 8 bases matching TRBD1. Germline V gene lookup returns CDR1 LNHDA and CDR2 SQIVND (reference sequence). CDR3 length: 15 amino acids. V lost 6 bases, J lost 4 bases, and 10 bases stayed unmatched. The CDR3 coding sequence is TGTGCCAGTAGCCAGGGGGCCTTGACAAGCTATGGCTACACCTTC. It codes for CASSQGALTSYGYTF.

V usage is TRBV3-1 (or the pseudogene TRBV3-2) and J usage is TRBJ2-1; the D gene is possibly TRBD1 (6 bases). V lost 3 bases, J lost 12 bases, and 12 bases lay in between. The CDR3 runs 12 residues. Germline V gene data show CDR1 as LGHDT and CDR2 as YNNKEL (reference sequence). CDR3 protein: CASSQRGWGQFF. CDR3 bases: TGTGCCAGCAGCCAGAGGGGGTGGGGGCAGTTCTTC.

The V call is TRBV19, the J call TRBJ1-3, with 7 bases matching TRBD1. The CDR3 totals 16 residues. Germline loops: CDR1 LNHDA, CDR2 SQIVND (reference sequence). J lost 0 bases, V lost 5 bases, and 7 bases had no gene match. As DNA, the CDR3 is TGTGCCAGTAGTGAACGGACAGGATCCTCTGGAAACACCATATATTTT. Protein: CASSERTGSSGNTIYF.

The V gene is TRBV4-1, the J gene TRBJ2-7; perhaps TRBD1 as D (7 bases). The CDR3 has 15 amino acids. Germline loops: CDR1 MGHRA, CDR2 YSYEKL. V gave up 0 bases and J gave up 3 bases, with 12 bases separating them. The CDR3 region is CASSQEGQGGYEQYF. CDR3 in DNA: TGCGCCAGCAGCCAAGAAGGGCAGGGGGGCTACGAGCAGTACTTC.

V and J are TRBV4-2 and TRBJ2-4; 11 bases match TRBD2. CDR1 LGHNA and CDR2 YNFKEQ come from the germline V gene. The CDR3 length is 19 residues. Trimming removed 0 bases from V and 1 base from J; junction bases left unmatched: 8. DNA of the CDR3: TGTGCCAGCAGCCAAGATGGAATAGCGGGGGGGCGGGCCAAAAACATTCAGTACTTC. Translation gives CASSQDGIAGGRAKNIQYF.

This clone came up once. The CDR3 DNA is TGTGCCAGCATCGGGACGACTAGCGGGGGGGCAGCGGATACGCAGTATTTT. It is translated as CASIGTTSGGAADTQYF. This sequence joins TRBV13 and TRBJ2-3, with 14 bases lining up with TRBD2. V dropped 7 bases and J dropped 6; count of bases not matched to a gene: 12. The germline CDR1 and CDR2 sequences are PRHDT and FYEKMQ (reference sequence). CDR3 length: 17 amino acids. Based on the CDR3 plus reference TRBV13 and TRBJ2-3, the full variable domain is AAGVIQSPRHLIKEKRETATLKCYPIPRHDTVYWYQQGPGQDPQFLISFYEKMQSDKGSIPDRFSAQQFSDYHSELNMSSLELGDSALYFCASIGTTSGGAADTQYFGPGTRLTVL.